This T cell receptor (beta chain) is from a study of shared clonotypes between healthy human individuals. Study at large: A couple of women and three men aged 18 to 49 served as donors. Study-wide results and limits: Donor clonotype sharing was expected to depend on sequencing depth.

V was trimmed by 0 bases and J by 4 bases, leaving 10 bases between them. The CDR3 is 14 amino acids. Germline loops: CDR1 SGHDT, CDR2 YYEEEE. Every immunoSEQ plate was one replicate of a subset's evenly spread DNA. Per the original data handling: Filtering differed since immunoSEQ provided only junctions, with no quality scores. Repertoires were generated with immunoSEQ multiplex PCR, while TCRdb's copy carries only in-frame clones and drops some. V and J calls and clone size are as listed in that table; D and trimming were resolved from the DNA. The repertoire includes more than 450,000 clones, about four fifths of them detected once, and 10% to 15% sits in the top ten. The count of this clone is one. Its antigen is unidentified.

The J gene is TRBJ1-2, the V gene TRBV5-6, with D possibly being TRBD1 (6 bases). The sequencing input was PBMCs. This TCR came from a woman aged 40 to 55 in good health. Some clones in this sample may be carry-over from other donors' samples. The CDR3 loop is CASSLVQGTYGYTF. CDR3 DNA: TGTGCCAGCAGCTTGGTCCAGGGGACCTATGGCTACACCTTC.